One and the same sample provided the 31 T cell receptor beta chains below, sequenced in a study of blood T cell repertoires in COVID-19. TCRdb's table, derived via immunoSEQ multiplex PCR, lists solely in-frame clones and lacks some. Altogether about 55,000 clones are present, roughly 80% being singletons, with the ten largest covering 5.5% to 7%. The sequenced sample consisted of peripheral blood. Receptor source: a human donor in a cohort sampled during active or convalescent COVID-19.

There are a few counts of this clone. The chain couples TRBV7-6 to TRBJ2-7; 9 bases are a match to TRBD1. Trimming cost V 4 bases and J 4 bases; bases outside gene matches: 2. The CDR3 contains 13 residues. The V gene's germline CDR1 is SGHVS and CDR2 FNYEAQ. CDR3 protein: CASSSTGGYEQYF. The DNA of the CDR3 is TGTGCCAGCAGCTCGACAGGGGGATACGAGCAGTACTTC.

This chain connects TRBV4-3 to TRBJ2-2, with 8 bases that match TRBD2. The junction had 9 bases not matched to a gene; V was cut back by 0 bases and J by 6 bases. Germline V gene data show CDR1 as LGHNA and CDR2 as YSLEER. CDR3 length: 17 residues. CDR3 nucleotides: TGCGCCAGCAGCCAAGAGCGGTCCACCGGGAGGGCCGGGGAGCTGTTTTTT. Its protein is CASSQERSTGRAGELFF.

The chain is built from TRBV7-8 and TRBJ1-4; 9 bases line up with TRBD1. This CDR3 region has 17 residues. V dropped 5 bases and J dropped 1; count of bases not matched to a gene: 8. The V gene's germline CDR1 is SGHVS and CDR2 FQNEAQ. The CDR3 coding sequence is TGTGCCAGCAGCGTGGACAGGGGAGGAGGAACTAATGAAAAACTGTTTTTT. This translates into CASSVDRGGGTNEKLFF.

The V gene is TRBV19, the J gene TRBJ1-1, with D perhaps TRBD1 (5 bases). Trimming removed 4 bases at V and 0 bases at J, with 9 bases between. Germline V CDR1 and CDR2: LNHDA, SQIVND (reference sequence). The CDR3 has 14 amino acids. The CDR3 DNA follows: TGTGCCAGTAGTACACAGGTAATGAACACTGAAGCTTTCTTT. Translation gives CASSTQVMNTEAFF.

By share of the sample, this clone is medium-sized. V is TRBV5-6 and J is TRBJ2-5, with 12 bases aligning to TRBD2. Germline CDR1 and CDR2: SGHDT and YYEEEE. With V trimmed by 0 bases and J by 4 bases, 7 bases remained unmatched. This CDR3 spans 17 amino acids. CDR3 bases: TGTGCCAGCAGCTTGGCCCCTAGCGGGGGGGCCGGAGAGACCCAGTACTTC. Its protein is CASSLAPSGGAGETQYF.

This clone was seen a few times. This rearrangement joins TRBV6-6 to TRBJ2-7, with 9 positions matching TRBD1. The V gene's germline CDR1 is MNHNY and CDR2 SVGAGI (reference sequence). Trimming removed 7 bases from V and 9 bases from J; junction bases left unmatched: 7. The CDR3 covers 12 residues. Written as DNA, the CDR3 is TGTGCCAGCACCGCCGGGACAGGGCGGCAGTACTTC. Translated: CASTAGTGRQYF.

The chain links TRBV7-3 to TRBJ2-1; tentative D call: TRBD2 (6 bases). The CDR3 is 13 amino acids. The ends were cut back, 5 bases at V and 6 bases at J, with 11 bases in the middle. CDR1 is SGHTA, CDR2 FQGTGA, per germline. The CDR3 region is CASSTDGGNEQFF. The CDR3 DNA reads TGTGCCAGCAGCACAGACGGGGGCAATGAGCAGTTCTTC.

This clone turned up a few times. For the CDR3, the DNA is TGCGCCAGCAGTGACCCCCCAGGGGGGCTTGGCTACACCTTC. It specifies CASSDPPGGLGYTF. The chain couples TRBV10-1 to TRBJ1-2; 7 bases fit TRBD1. V trimming: 3 bases; J trimming: 7 bases; junction bases outside the gene matches: 8. In germline, CDR1 is WNHNN, CDR2 SYGVQD (reference sequence). The CDR3 has 14 amino acids.

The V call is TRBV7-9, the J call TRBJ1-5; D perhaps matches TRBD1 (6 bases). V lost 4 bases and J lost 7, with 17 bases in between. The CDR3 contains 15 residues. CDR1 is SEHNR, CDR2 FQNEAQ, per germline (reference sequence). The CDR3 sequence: CASSSGQLRAQPQHF. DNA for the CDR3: TGTGCCAGCAGCTCCGGACAGCTTCGGGCGCAGCCCCAGCATTTT.

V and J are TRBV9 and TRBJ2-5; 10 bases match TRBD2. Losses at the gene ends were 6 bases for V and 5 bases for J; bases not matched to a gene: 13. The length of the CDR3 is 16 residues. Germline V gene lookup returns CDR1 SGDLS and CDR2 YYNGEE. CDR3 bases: TGTGCCAGCACTATGACTAGCGGGTCCTCCCGGGAGACCCAGTACTTC. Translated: CASTMTSGSSRETQYF.

The CDR3 spells CASSRPGTANTEAFF. CDR3 nucleotides: TGTGCCAGCAGCCGCCCCGGGACAGCGAACACTGAAGCTTTCTTT. The J gene is TRBJ1-1, the V gene TRBV6-2 or TRBV6-3; TRBD1 matches at 7 bases. The CDR3 has 15 residues. J lost 1 base, V lost 6 bases, and 8 bases had no gene match. CDR1 MNHEY and CDR2 SVGEGT come from the germline V gene.

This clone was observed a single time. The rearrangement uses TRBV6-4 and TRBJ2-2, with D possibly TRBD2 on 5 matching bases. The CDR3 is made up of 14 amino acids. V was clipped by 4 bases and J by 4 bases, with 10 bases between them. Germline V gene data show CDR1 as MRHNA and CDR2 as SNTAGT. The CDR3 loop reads CASSASPGTGELFF. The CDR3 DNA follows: TGTGCCAGCAGTGCTAGCCCCGGCACCGGGGAGCTGTTTTTT.

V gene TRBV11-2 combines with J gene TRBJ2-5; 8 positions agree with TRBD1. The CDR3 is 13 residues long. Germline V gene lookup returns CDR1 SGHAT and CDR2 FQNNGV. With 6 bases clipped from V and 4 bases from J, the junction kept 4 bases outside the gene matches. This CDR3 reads CASRGQGLETQYF. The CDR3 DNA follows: TGTGCCAGCAGAGGACAGGGCTTAGAGACCCAGTACTTC.

CDR3 protein: CASSQGRGRGRVGYTF. CDR3 coding DNA: TGTGCCAGCAGCCAAGGAAGGGGCAGGGGGCGTGTTGGCTACACCTTC. The J gene is TRBJ1-2, the V gene TRBV3-1 (or the pseudogene TRBV3-2); 8 nucleotides match TRBD1. The CDR3 has 16 amino acids. Trimming at V came to 1 base and at J to 7 bases, leaving 11 bases not matched to a gene. Germline CDR1 reads LGHDT; CDR2 reads YNNKEL (reference sequence).

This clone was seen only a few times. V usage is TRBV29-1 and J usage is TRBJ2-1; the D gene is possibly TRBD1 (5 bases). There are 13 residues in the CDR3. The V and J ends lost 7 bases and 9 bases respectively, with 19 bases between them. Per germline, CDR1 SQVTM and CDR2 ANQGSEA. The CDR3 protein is CSAPPQGSVEQFF. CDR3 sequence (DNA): TGCAGCGCCCCTCCCCAGGGAAGCGTTGAGCAGTTCTTC.

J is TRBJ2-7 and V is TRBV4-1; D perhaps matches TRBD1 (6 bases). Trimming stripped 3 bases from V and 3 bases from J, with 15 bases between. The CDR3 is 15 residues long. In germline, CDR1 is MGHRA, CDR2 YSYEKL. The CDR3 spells CASSHGAGTHYEQYF. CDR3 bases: TGCGCCAGCAGCCATGGAGCCGGGACACACTACGAGCAGTACTTC.

CDR3 region: CAERAGRHRGNSPLHF. CDR3 bases: TGTGCCGAAAGGGCAGGGCGCCACCGGGGGAATTCACCCCTCCACTTT. The chain uses TRBV27 and TRBJ1-6; tentatively, D is TRBD1 (5 bases). This CDR3 is built from 16 residues. V was trimmed by 11 bases and J by 7 bases, leaving 24 bases between them. Germline V gene sequence: CDR1 MNHEY, CDR2 SMNVEV (reference sequence).

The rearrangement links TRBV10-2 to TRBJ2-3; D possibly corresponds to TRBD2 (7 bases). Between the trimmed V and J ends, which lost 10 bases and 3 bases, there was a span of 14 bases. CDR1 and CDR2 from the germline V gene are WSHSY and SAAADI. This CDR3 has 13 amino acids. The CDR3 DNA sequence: TGCGCCACCGGGCGGGGGCGGACAGATACGCAGTATTTT. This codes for CATGRGRTDTQYF.

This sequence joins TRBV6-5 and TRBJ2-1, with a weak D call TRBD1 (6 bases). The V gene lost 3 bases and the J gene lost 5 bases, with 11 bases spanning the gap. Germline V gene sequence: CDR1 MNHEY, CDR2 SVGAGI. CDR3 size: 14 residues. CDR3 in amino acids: CASSYWGPDNEQFF. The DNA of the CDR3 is TGTGCCAGCAGTTATTGGGGGCCGGACAATGAGCAGTTCTTC.

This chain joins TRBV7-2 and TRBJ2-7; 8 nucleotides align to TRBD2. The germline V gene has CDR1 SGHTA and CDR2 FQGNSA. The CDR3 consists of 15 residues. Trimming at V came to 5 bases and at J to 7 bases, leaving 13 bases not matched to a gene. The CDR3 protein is CASSPLKRGPGEQYF. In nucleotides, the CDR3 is TGTGCCAGCAGCCCTCTTAAGCGGGGGCCGGGGGAGCAGTACTTC.

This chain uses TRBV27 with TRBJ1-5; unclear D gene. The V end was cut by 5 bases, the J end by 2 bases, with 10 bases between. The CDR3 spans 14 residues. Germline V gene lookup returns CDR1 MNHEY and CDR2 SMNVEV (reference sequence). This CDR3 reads CASSVGLGNQPQHF. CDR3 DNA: TGTGCCAGCAGTGTCGGACTGGGCAATCAGCCCCAGCATTTT.

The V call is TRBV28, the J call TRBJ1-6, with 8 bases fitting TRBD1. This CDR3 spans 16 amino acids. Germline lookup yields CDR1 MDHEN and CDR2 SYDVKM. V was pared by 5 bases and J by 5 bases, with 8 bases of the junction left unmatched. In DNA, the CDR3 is TGTGCCAGCAGTGGCCCCCGGACAGGGAATAATTCACCCCTCCACTTT. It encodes CASSGPRTGNNSPLHF.

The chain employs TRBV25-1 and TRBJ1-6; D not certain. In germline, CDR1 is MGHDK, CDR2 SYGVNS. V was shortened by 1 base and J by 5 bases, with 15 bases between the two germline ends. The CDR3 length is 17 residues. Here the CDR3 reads CASSEWGGGLDNSPLHF. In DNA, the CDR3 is TGTGCCAGCAGTGAATGGGGAGGTGGTCTGGATAATTCACCCCTCCACTTT.

The CDR3 protein is CASSPHLGQGAAYGYTF. CDR3 in DNA: TGTGCCAGCAGTCCACACCTGGGACAAGGAGCCGCCTATGGCTACACCTTC. The J gene is TRBJ1-2, the V gene TRBV27; maybe TRBD1 (6 bases). The germline V and J ends were trimmed by 5 bases and 4 bases, with 23 bases remaining between them. Per the germline V gene, CDR1 is MNHEY and CDR2 is SMNVEV (reference sequence). This CDR3 contains 17 residues.

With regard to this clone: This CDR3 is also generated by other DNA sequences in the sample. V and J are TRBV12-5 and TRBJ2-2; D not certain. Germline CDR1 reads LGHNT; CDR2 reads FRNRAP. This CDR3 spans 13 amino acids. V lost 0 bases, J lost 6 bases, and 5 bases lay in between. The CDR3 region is CASGLVSSGELFF. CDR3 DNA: TGTGCTAGTGGTTTGGTAAGCTCCGGGGAGCTGTTTTTT. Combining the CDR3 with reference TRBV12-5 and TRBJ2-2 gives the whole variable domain DARVTQTPRHKVTEMGQEVTMRCQPILGHNTVFWYRQTMMQGLELLAYFRNRAPLDDSGMPKDRFSAEMPDATLATLKIQPSEPRDSAVYFCASGLVSSGELFFGEGSRLTVL.

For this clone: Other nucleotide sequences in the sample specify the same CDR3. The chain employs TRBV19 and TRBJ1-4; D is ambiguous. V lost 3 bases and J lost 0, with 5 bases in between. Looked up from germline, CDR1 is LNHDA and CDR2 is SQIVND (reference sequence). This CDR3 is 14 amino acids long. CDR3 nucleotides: TGTGCCAGTAGTATCGGGGCAACTAATGAAAAACTGTTTTTT. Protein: CASSIGATNEKLFF.

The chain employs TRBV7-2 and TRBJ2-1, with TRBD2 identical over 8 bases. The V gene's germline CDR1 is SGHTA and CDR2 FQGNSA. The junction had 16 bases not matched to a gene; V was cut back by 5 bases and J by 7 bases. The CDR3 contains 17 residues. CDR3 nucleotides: TGTGCCAGCAGCCGTTTAGTTGGCGGGGGGCCCGGGAATGAGCAGTTCTTC. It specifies CASSRLVGGGPGNEQFF.

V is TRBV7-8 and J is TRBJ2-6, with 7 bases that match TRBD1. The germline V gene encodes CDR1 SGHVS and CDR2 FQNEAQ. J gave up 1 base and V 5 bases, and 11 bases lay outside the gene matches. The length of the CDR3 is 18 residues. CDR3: CASSVSGTVLSGANVLTF. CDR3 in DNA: TGTGCCAGCAGCGTGTCCGGGACAGTCCTATCTGGGGCCAACGTCCTGACTTTC.

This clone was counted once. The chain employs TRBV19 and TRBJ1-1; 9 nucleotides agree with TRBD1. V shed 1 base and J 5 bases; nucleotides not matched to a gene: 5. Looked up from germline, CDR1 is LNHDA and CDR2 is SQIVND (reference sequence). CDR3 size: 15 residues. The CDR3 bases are TGTGCCAGTAGTATAGGGACAGGGGTCGATACTGAAGCTTTCTTT. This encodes CASSIGTGVDTEAFF.

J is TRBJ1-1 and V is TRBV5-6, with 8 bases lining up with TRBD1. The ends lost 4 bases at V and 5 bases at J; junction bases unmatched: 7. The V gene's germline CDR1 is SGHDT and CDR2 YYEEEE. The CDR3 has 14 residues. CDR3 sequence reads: CASSIGQGITEAFF. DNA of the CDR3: TGTGCCAGCAGCATAGGACAGGGCATAACTGAAGCTTTCTTT.

The CDR3 DNA sequence: TGTGCCAGCAGACTCTCTGGAAACACCATATATTTT. Its translation is CASRLSGNTIYF. V and J are TRBV12-3 or TRBV12-4 and TRBJ1-3; D call uncertain. This CDR3 region has 12 residues. The ends were cut back, 6 bases at V and 0 bases at J, with 3 bases in the middle.